The 6 T cell receptor beta chains below all came from one sample that was sequenced in a study of cytomegalovirus exposure and HLA in healthy donors. This table comes from immunoSEQ multiplex PCR, and its TCRdb copy is limited to in-frame clones, with some not included. The profile covers 300,000 to 450,000 clones, with roughly 89% appearing a single time and 0.8% to 0.85% taken by the ten largest. The sample was PBMCs. The receptors stem from a woman between 18 and 29 years old in good health and CMV-seronegative.

The chain recombines TRBV7-8 with TRBJ2-1; 11 positions match TRBD2. Germline CDR1 reads SGHVS; CDR2 reads FQNEAQ. V was clipped by 4 bases and J by 9 bases; unmatched bases: 11. The CDR3 is 16 amino acids. The CDR3 DNA follows: TGTGCCAGCAGCTACGGACTAGCGGGTTCCTCGGGTGAGCAGTTCTTC. Its protein is CASSYGLAGSSGEQFF.

This chain links TRBV9 with TRBJ2-5; 11 bases fit TRBD1. The CDR3 loop spans 14 amino acids. CDR1 and CDR2 from the germline V gene are SGDLS and YYNGEE. The J segment lost 3 bases and the V segment lost 4 bases, leaving 2 bases of the junction unmatched. The CDR3 protein is CASSRTGGEETQYF. CDR3 in DNA: TGTGCCAGCAGCAGGACAGGGGGCGAAGAGACCCAGTACTTC.

The rearrangement joins TRBV28 to TRBJ2-3, with 7 bases lining up with TRBD1. V shed 6 bases and J 3 bases; nucleotides not matched to a gene: 9. The germline CDR1 and CDR2 sequences are MDHEN and SYDVKM. The length of the CDR3 is 15 residues. The CDR3 reads CASRRTGVKTDTQYF. In nucleotides, the CDR3 is TGTGCCAGCAGGAGAACAGGGGTGAAAACAGATACGCAGTATTTT.

The chain links TRBV2 to TRBJ1-5, with unresolved D. The V end was cut by 3 bases, the J end by 10 bases, with 13 bases between. Germline CDR1 and CDR2: SNHLY and FYNNEI. This CDR3 comprises 13 residues. The CDR3 DNA follows: TGTGCCAGCAGTGACGGTCCACTAGGCCCCCAGCATTTT. Encoded protein: CASSDGPLGPQHF.

The chain couples TRBV5-4 to TRBJ2-2, with TRBD2 matching over 7 bases. This CDR3 spans 15 amino acids. Losses at the gene ends were 3 bases for V and 6 bases for J; bases not matched to a gene: 8. Germline CDR1 SGHNT, CDR2 YYREEE (reference sequence). CDR3 bases: TGTGCCAGCAGCTGGAGGGAGGGAGCCGCCGGGGAGCTGTTTTTT. It specifies CASSWREGAAGELFF.

This chain connects TRBV19 to TRBJ2-1, with a weak D call TRBD2 (6 bases). The CDR3 runs 15 residues. CDR1 LNHDA and CDR2 SQIVND come from the germline V gene (reference sequence). V was shortened by 6 bases and J by 0 bases, with 12 bases between the two germline ends. As DNA, the CDR3 is TGTGCCAGTAGAACGGACGGGAGCTCCTACAATGAGCAGTTCTTC. It is translated as CASRTDGSSYNEQFF.